One T cell receptor (beta chain) is described in this entry. Its specificity is unknown. Different DNA sequences within this sample yield the same CDR3. This sample was taken from a study of shared clonotypes between healthy human individuals. Study-wide results and caveats: Sampling included only blood; tissue repertoires likely differ. Clonotypes that were shared across a handful of donors made up approximately 5% of naive CD4 clonotypes.

CD45RO-negative CD8 cells positively selected for CCR7 made up the naive population, which excluded terminally differentiated effector memory CD45RA+ cells. An assay was performed, and its level was deep. The authors split each subset's genomic DNA evenly across several immunoSEQ plates. TCRdb's table, derived via immunoSEQ multiplex PCR, lists solely in-frame clones and lacks some. The sample shows 2 million to 2.5 million clones, 90% to 95% of them seen only once. This receptor was taken from a young man in good health. Some clones in this sample may be carry-over from other donors' samples. Sequenced: naive CD8+ T cells from PBMCs.

The DNA of the CDR3 is TGTGCCATCAGTGAAACAGTCCAAGAGACCCAGTACTTC. Its translation is CAISETVQETQYF. The chain couples TRBV10-3 to TRBJ2-5; no clear D. Per the germline V gene, CDR1 is ENHRY and CDR2 is SYGVKD. Trimming pared 3 bases from V and 1 base from J, leaving 6 bases between. The CDR3 totals 13 residues.